The 27 T cell receptor beta chains below were found in one sample sequenced in a study of blood T cell repertoires in COVID-19. Method: immunoSEQ multiplex PCR; TCRdb's copy keeps in-frame clones and lacks some. The sample shows about 130,000 clones, about 86% of them seen only once. Sequenced: peripheral blood. All receptors derive from a woman in her 50s with acute or convalescent COVID-19.

The CDR3 DNA sequence: TGTGCCAGCAGTCGACAGAGCTACACCGGGGAGCTGTTTTTT. Amino acids: CASSRQSYTGELFF. This chain joins TRBV2 and TRBJ2-2; D is perhaps TRBD1 (5 bases). CDR3 size: 14 residues. Germline CDR1 reads SNHLY; CDR2 reads FYNNEI. V was clipped by 5 bases and J by 3 bases, with 10 bases between them.

The chain carries TRBV9 and TRBJ2-5; weak D call: TRBD1 (6 bases). Germline CDR1 and CDR2: SGDLS and YYNGEE. This CDR3 comprises 15 residues. With 0 bases removed from V and 2 bases from J, the gap between germline ends came to 11 bases. The DNA of the CDR3 is TGTGCCAGCAGCGTAGGGGGACACCCACAAGAGACCCAGTACTTC. Protein: CASSVGGHPQETQYF.

The J gene is TRBJ2-1, the V gene TRBV7-9; 10 bases agree with TRBD1. CDR3 length: 16 residues. CDR1 and CDR2 (germline): SEHNR, FQNEAQ (reference sequence). With V trimmed by 5 bases and J by 3 bases, 7 bases remained unmatched. The CDR3: CASSVPGTGVYNEQFF. The CDR3 DNA reads as TGTGCCAGCAGCGTCCCCGGGACAGGGGTCTACAATGAGCAGTTCTTC.

The chain has TRBV15 and TRBJ1-1; D remains unclear. V was shortened by 0 bases and J by 1 base, with 12 bases between the two germline ends. Germline assignment: CDR1 LNHNV and CDR2 YYDKDF (reference sequence). The CDR3 contains 16 residues. Here the CDR3 reads CATSRDRAGPNTEAFF. The CDR3, as DNA: TGTGCCACCAGCAGAGATAGAGCGGGCCCGAACACTGAAGCTTTCTTT.

The chain links TRBV7-9 to TRBJ2-1; D is unclear. The CDR3 totals 15 residues. Germline loops: CDR1 SEHNR, CDR2 FQNEAQ (reference sequence). The V gene lost 2 bases and the J gene lost 0 bases, with 8 bases spanning the gap. CDR3 nucleotides: TGTGCCAGCAGCTTACAGGTCAGCTCCTACAATGAGCAGTTCTTC. Residues: CASSLQVSSYNEQFF.

The chain has TRBV30 and TRBJ1-5, with D possibly being TRBD1 (5 bases). The CDR3 is made up of 15 amino acids. Germline CDR1 reads GTSNPN; CDR2 reads SVGIG (reference sequence). Trimming took off 2 bases at V and 2 bases at J, with 13 bases between the two ends. The CDR3, as DNA: TGTGCCTGGAGTCCCTCGGCCAGGGGCAATCAGCCCCAGCATTTT. Amino acids: CAWSPSARGNQPQHF.

The chain couples TRBV5-1 to TRBJ2-7, with 7 positions matching TRBD1. CDR3 length equals 14 residues. Germline values: CDR1 SGHRS, CDR2 YFSETQ. V lost 0 bases to trimming and J lost 4 bases; unmatched junction nucleotides: 4. CDR3 protein: CASSLVGGDYEQYF. The CDR3 bases are TGCGCCAGCAGCTTGGTAGGGGGCGATTACGAGCAGTACTTC.

The chain couples TRBV29-1 to TRBJ2-3, with 11 positions matching TRBD2. From germline, CDR1 is SQVTM and CDR2 ANQGSEA. The V and J ends lost 1 base and 4 bases, in that order; junction bases with no gene match: 4. The CDR3 sequence is 15 residues long. CDR3 amino acids: CSVEGTSGLSDTQYF. The CDR3 DNA follows: TGCAGCGTTGAAGGGACTAGCGGGCTGTCAGATACGCAGTATTTT.

J is TRBJ1-3 and V is TRBV18; D is unclear. The CDR3 totals 15 residues. From germline, CDR1 is KGHSH and CDR2 LQKENI. Between the trimmed V and J ends, which lost 2 bases and 0 bases, there was a span of 8 bases. CDR3 nucleotide sequence: TGTGCCAGCTCACCAAGCACAGCCTCTGGAAACACCATATATTTT. Protein sequence: CASSPSTASGNTIYF.

This rearrangement joins TRBV19 to TRBJ1-2; 11 bases agree with TRBD1. The ends lost 4 bases at V and 5 bases at J; junction bases unmatched: 3. This CDR3 contains 14 residues. The germline CDR1 and CDR2 sequences are LNHDA and SQIVND (reference sequence). The CDR3 region is CASSKGQGVYGYTF. The CDR3 DNA sequence: TGTGCCAGTAGTAAGGGACAGGGGGTTTATGGCTACACCTTC.

This chain joins TRBV7-2 and TRBJ2-5; 9 nucleotides agree with TRBD1. The germline CDR1 and CDR2 sequences are SGHTA and FQGNSA. The J segment lost 13 bases and the V segment lost 5 bases, leaving 14 bases of the junction unmatched. This CDR3 is built from 14 residues. Here the CDR3 DNA reads TGTGCCAGCAGCCAATTACAGGGGGCCCCCCACATGTACTTC. It codes for CASSQLQGAPHMYF.

This clone came up many times. The chain combines TRBV6-1 with TRBJ1-6; a weak D match, TRBD1 (5 bases). Looked up from germline, CDR1 is MNHNS and CDR2 is SASEGT. The CDR3 extends over 14 amino acids. Trimming removed 3 bases from V and 7 bases from J, with 10 bases in between. The CDR3 loop is CASSETAWNSPLHF. The CDR3 region has the DNA TGTGCCAGCAGTGAGACAGCCTGGAATTCACCCCTCCACTTT.

The rearrangement links TRBV11-3 to TRBJ2-1, with D possibly being TRBD2 (5 bases). This CDR3 has 13 residues. V was clipped by 4 bases and J by 6 bases, with 10 bases between them. The germline gives CDR1 SGHNT, CDR2 YENEEA. The CDR3 spells CASSSSEGNEQFF. The CDR3 region has the DNA TGTGCCAGCAGCTCCTCCGAGGGCAATGAGCAGTTCTTC.

The chain has TRBV19 and TRBJ1-1; D uncertain. Germline CDR1 LNHDA, CDR2 SQIVND (reference sequence). With 2 bases removed from V and 0 bases from J, the gap between germline ends came to 4 bases. The CDR3 consists of 13 residues. The CDR3 here is CASSINLNTEAFF. The CDR3 nucleotides are TGTGCCAGTAGTATAAACTTGAACACTGAAGCTTTCTTT.

This rearrangement joins TRBV2 to TRBJ1-5, with D possibly being TRBD1 (6 bases). Germline CDR1 is SNHLY and CDR2 is FYNNEI. Trimming left V 9 bases short and J 7 bases short, with 16 bases between. The CDR3 extends over 13 amino acids. CDR3 sequence (DNA): TGTGCCAGTGTCGGACAGACAGAGCAGCCCCAGCATTTT. Translated: CASVGQTEQPQHF.

The chain recombines TRBV7-9 with TRBJ2-3; D not certain. V was pared by 1 base and J by 1 base, with 9 bases between. Germline assignment: CDR1 SEHNR and CDR2 FQNEAQ (reference sequence). CDR3 length: 15 residues. CDR3 amino acids: CASSLVRFGTDTQYF. The DNA of the CDR3 is TGTGCCAGCAGCTTAGTGAGGTTCGGCACAGATACGCAGTATTTT.

This clone has only one observation. The chain couples TRBV28 to TRBJ2-5, with 10 bases that match TRBD2. Unmatched junction bases numbered 4, after V lost 2 bases and J lost 1 base. CDR3 length equals 16 residues. Germline CDR1 reads MDHEN; CDR2 reads SYDVKM. The CDR3 loop is CASSLTASGGQETQYF. In DNA, the CDR3 is TGTGCCAGCAGTTTAACGGCTAGCGGGGGCCAAGAGACCCAGTACTTC.

This chain connects TRBV28 to TRBJ1-3; no definite D call. The CDR3 consists of 14 residues. The germline gives CDR1 MDHEN, CDR2 SYDVKM. Trimming pared 7 bases from V and 1 base from J, leaving 11 bases between. The CDR3 reads CASTPSLSGNTIYF. CDR3 nucleotide sequence: TGTGCCAGCACTCCTTCTCTATCTGGAAACACCATATATTTT. Filled out from reference TRBV28 and TRBJ1-3, the complete variable domain reads DVKVTQSSRYLVKRTGEKVFLECVQDMDHENMFWYRQDPGLGLRLIYFSYDVKMKEKGDIPEGYSVSREKKERFSLILESASTNQTSMYLCASTPSLSGNTIYFGEGSWLTVV.

The V and J genes are TRBV29-1 and TRBJ2-7; D remains ambiguous. CDR3 length: 10 residues. Germline assignment: CDR1 SQVTM and CDR2 ANQGSEA. Trimming shortened V by 4 bases and J by 3 bases, and 4 bases separated the two germline ends. The CDR3: CSVVLYEQYF. As DNA, the CDR3 is TGCAGCGTTGTTCTCTACGAGCAGTACTTC.

The rearrangement uses TRBV10-3 and TRBJ2-3; 10 positions match TRBD2. The CDR3 is 17 amino acids. CDR1 is ENHRY, CDR2 SYGVKD, per germline. Trimming cost V 3 bases and J 2 bases; bases outside gene matches: 8. CDR3 region: CAISEYVTSGVTDTQYF. As DNA, the CDR3 is TGTGCCATCAGTGAATACGTAACTAGCGGGGTCACAGATACGCAGTATTTT.

As regards this clone: Other DNA sequences in the same sample also yield this CDR3. The rearrangement links TRBV4-1 to TRBJ2-2; a possible D gene is TRBD1 (5 bases). Germline V gene sequence: CDR1 MGHRA, CDR2 YSYEKL. The CDR3 is made up of 15 amino acids. Trimming cost V 0 bases and J 4 bases, with 9 bases left between them. The CDR3 bases are TGCGCCAGCAGCCAAGAAGGAAGGGGCACCGGGGAGCTGTTTTTT. It encodes CASSQEGRGTGELFF.

The rearrangement links TRBV2 to TRBJ1-1; TRBD1 aligns across 8 bases. The CDR3 runs 15 residues. V shed 8 bases, J shed 0 bases, and the junction held 8 bases outside the gene matches. The germline gives CDR1 SNHLY, CDR2 FYNNEI. This CDR3 reads CASLPGQALNTEAFF. CDR3 coding DNA: TGTGCCAGCTTACCGGGACAGGCCCTGAACACTGAAGCTTTCTTT.

The rearrangement joins TRBV18 to TRBJ2-3; TRBD2 matches at 11 bases. The junction had 5 bases not matched to a gene; V was cut back by 3 bases and J by 3 bases. Germline CDR1 KGHSH, CDR2 LQKENI. This CDR3 comprises 16 residues. The CDR3 DNA reads TGTGCCAGCTCACCGATTAGCGGGAGGGCGACAGATACGCAGTATTTT. Translating it yields CASSPISGRATDTQYF.

CDR3 region: CASSLDAGLAFF. The CDR3 nucleotides are TGTGCCAGCAGCTTGGATGCGGGACTCGCTTTCTTT. The rearrangement uses TRBV5-4 and TRBJ1-1; a possible D gene is TRBD1 (5 bases). Germline lookup yields CDR1 SGHNT and CDR2 YYREEE (reference sequence). V gave up 0 bases and J gave up 11 bases, with 11 bases separating them. The CDR3 is 12 amino acids. The full variable domain, completed using reference TRBV5-4 and TRBJ1-1, is ETGVTQSPTHLIKTRGQQVTLRCSSQSGHNTVSWYQQALGQGPQFIFQYYREEENGRGNFPPRFSGLQFPNYSSELNVNALELDDSALYLCASSLDAGLAFFGQGTRLTVV.

This clone was picked up a small number of times. V is TRBV5-4 and J is TRBJ2-2; D unresolved. Germline CDR1 is SGHNT and CDR2 is YYREEE (reference sequence). This CDR3 is built from 14 residues. V was pared by 0 bases and J by 5 bases, with 8 bases between. The CDR3 loop is CASSLASVTGELFF. CDR3 coding DNA: TGTGCCAGCAGCTTGGCCTCTGTAACCGGGGAGCTGTTTTTT.

This chain joins TRBV5-4 and TRBJ1-2; 10 bases agree with TRBD1. This CDR3 has 14 residues. Germline-derived CDR1 and CDR2 are SGHNT and YYREEE (reference sequence). V was clipped by 4 bases and J by 5 bases; unmatched bases: 5. CDR3 DNA sequence: TGTGCCAGCAGCGGGGGACAGGGGCGATATGGCTACACCTTC. Amino acids: CASSGGQGRYGYTF.

The rearrangement joins TRBV2 to TRBJ2-2; TRBD1 aligns across 7 bases. The length of the CDR3 is 15 residues. V lost 6 bases and J lost 0; bases outside the gene matches: 4. The germline V gene encodes CDR1 SNHLY and CDR2 FYNNEI. CDR3 DNA sequence: TGTGCCAGCAGAATAGACAGGGCGAACACCGGGGAGCTGTTTTTT. Residues: CASRIDRANTGELFF.